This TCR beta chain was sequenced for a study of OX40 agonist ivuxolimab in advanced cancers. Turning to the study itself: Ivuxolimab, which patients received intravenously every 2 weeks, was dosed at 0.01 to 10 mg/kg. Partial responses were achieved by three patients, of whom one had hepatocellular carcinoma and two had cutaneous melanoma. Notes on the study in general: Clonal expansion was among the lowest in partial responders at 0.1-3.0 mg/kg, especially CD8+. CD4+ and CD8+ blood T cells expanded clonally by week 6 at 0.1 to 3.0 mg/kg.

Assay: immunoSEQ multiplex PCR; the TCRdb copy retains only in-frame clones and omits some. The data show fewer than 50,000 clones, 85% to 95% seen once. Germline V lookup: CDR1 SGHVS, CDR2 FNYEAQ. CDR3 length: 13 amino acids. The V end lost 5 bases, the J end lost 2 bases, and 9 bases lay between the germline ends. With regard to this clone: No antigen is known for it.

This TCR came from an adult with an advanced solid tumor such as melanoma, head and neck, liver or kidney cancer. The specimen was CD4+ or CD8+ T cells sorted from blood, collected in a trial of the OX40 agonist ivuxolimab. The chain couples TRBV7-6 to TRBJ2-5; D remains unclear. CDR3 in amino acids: CASSLDGQETQYF. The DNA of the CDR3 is TGTGCCAGCAGCCTTGACGGGCAAGAGACCCAGTACTTC.